The 10 T cell receptor beta chains given below trace back to one sample, sequenced in a study of cytomegalovirus exposure and HLA in healthy donors. It was with 60 Vbeta and 13 Jbeta primers that the PCR ran. This table comes from immunoSEQ multiplex PCR, and its TCRdb copy is limited to in-frame clones, with some not included. The table gives some 130,000 clones; the top ten clones make up about 1.5% of it. The sequenced material came from PBMCs. The receptors were gathered from a woman aged 40 to 50 in good health and CMV-seropositive.

The chain joins TRBV28 to TRBJ2-6; D might be TRBD2 (5 bases). Trimming shortened V by 8 bases and J by 0 bases, and 5 bases separated the two germline ends. The V gene's germline CDR1 is MDHEN and CDR2 SYDVKM. The CDR3 loop spans 13 amino acids. CDR3 loop: CASGSSGANVLTF. The CDR3 nucleotides read TGTGCCAGCGGGAGCTCTGGGGCCAACGTCCTGACTTTC.

This chain joins TRBV28 and TRBJ1-5; D is uncertain. The length of the CDR3 is 12 residues. Germline V lookup: CDR1 MDHEN, CDR2 SYDVKM. Trimming took 6 bases from V and 9 from J, leaving 12 bases between them. Here the CDR3 reads CASRRPSRPQHF. CDR3 DNA: TGTGCCAGCAGGCGCCCCTCACGGCCCCAGCATTTT.

V is TRBV28 and J is TRBJ2-5; a weak D match, TRBD1 (5 bases). The CDR3 has 18 residues. Looked up from germline, CDR1 is MDHEN and CDR2 is SYDVKM. The V and J ends lost 1 base and 2 bases respectively, with 20 bases between them. The CDR3 spells CASSLSAGLEPFQETQYF. CDR3 nucleotide sequence: TGTGCCAGCAGTTTATCAGCAGGGCTGGAACCCTTTCAAGAGACCCAGTACTTC.

J is TRBJ2-3 and V is TRBV5-4, with D perhaps TRBD2 (6 bases). Germline CDR1 and CDR2: SGHNT and YYREEE (reference sequence). CDR3 length: 16 amino acids. V lost 3 bases and J lost 0, with 14 bases in between. CDR3: CASSSPISGSTDTQYF. The DNA for the CDR3 is TGTGCCAGCAGCTCCCCCATCAGCGGGAGCACAGATACGCAGTATTTT.

The genes are TRBV27 and TRBJ1-5; no clear D gene. Germline V gives CDR1 MNHEY, CDR2 SMNVEV (reference sequence). With 5 bases removed from V and 2 bases from J, the gap between germline ends came to 16 bases. This CDR3 has 16 residues. The DNA for the CDR3 is TGTGCCAGCAGTCCGCGGTGGGGAGGTGGCAATCAGCCCCAGCATTTT. Translating gives CASSPRWGGGNQPQHF.

The chain carries TRBV5-6 and TRBJ2-1; 13 bases are a match to TRBD2. This CDR3 contains 15 residues. Unmatched junction bases numbered 6, after V lost 2 bases and J lost 10 bases. The germline V gene has CDR1 SGHDT and CDR2 YYEEEE. The CDR3 spells CASSFGLAGVREQFF. The CDR3 coding sequence is TGTGCCAGCAGCTTCGGACTAGCGGGAGTAAGGGAGCAGTTCTTC.

The genes are TRBV4-3 and TRBJ2-5, with 7 positions matching TRBD2. Germline V gene sequence: CDR1 LGHNA, CDR2 YSLEER. Trimming at V came to 1 base and at J to 5 bases, leaving 4 bases not matched to a gene. The CDR3 extends over 14 amino acids. The CDR3 sequence: CASSQGLASETQYF. The DNA for the CDR3 is TGCGCCAGCAGCCAAGGACTAGCCAGCGAGACCCAGTACTTC.

The gene calls are TRBV10-1 and TRBJ2-7; no definite D call. The germline V gene has CDR1 WNHNN and CDR2 SYGVQD (reference sequence). V lost 10 bases, J lost 1 base, and 2 bases lay in between. The CDR3 totals 9 residues. The CDR3 DNA follows: TGCGCCACATCCTACGAGCAGTACTTC. This codes for CATSYEQYF.

The chain is built from TRBV18 and TRBJ1-1; D call uncertain. CDR3 length: 12 residues. The V and J ends lost 6 bases and 8 bases respectively, with 13 bases between them. Germline V CDR1 and CDR2: KGHSH, LQKENI. In DNA form, the CDR3 reads TGTGCCAGCTCGCTTTCTGACGGGGAAGCTTTCTTT. Its translation is CASSLSDGEAFF.

This chain connects TRBV29-1 to TRBJ2-3; 13 nucleotides agree with TRBD2. The CDR3 spans 14 residues. Germline CDR1 is SQVTM and CDR2 is ANQGSEA. The junction had 6 bases not matched to a gene; V was cut back by 6 bases and J by 6 bases. CDR3 sequence reads: CSVVGLAGVDTQYF. DNA for the CDR3: TGCAGCGTCGTTGGACTAGCGGGAGTGGATACGCAGTATTTT.